This TCR beta chain emerged from a study of blood T cell repertoires in COVID-19. Germline CDR1 LGHNA, CDR2 YNFKEQ. Trimming stripped 0 bases from V and 5 bases from J, with 8 bases between. The CDR3 loop spans 13 amino acids. Clones were read by immunoSEQ multiplex PCR, and TCRdb kept only the in-frame ones, dropping some. The sample shows approximately 270,000 clones, approximately 85% of them seen only once. The TCR sequence derives from a woman in her thirties who had recovered from COVID-19. The chain is built from TRBV4-2 and TRBJ2-7; D unresolved. Sequenced sample: PBMCs or T cells enriched from blood (not recorded which). The CDR3 DNA sequence: TGTGCCAGCAGCCAAGATTTACAGCACGAGCAGTACTTC. Protein product: CASSQDLQHEQYF.